This TCR beta chain was recovered during a study of T cells in Graves' hyperthyroidism and ophthalmopathy. Amplified TCR beta CDR3 regions came from RNA transcripts. A first-round RT-PCR of the TCR CDR3 used the HTBI primer set. In TCRdb, the multiplex PCR reads were re-called with MiXCR into one record per CDR3 protein. The table has around 600,000 distinct CDR3 sequences, roughly 46% seen once. Details on this clonotype: Antigen: not known.

Overall study findings and caveats: Ophthalmopathy was separated from stable hyperthyroidism by a 13 V-J model. Appearing also in blood were most of the thyroid clonotypes expanded above 0.001. Ophthalmopathy was model-predicted a median about 6 months pre-onset.

The diagnoses drew upon clinical symptoms, serum thyroxine and TRAb, thyroid ultrasound and orbital computed tomography. The V gene's germline CDR1 is SNHLY and CDR2 FYNNEI. This CDR3 comprises 13 residues. V was pared by 7 bases and J by 6 bases, with 8 bases of the junction left unmatched. The TCR originated in an adult man with Graves' disease, either hyperthyroidism or ophthalmopathy (not recorded which). The chain uses TRBV2 and TRBJ1-2; 7 nucleotides align to TRBD1. Input material: peripheral blood or thyroid tissue (not recorded which). CDR3 DNA: TGTGCCAGCAACCAGGACAGGAGGGATGGCTACACCTTC. Amino acids: CASNQDRRDGYTF.